A selection of T cell receptor beta chains follows, all from one sample in a study of T cell changes during pregnancy in multiple sclerosis. The table came from immunoSEQ multiplex PCR; TCRdb's copy has only in-frame clones and leaves some out. Among some 50,000 clones, approximately 90% were seen once, and the ten largest hold nearly 0.2%. The specimen comprised CD4+ T cells from peripheral blood mononuclear cells, sampled in the second trimester of pregnancy. Receptors were obtained from a female donor with multiple sclerosis, enrolled in a pregnancy study. CDR3s include the opening cysteine and the closing phenylalanine or tryptophan. A D gene is named only where the DNA matches it firmly. Rows may omit the clone size; those that give it use once, few, many or a size class.

j_call	d_call	v_call	clone_size	cdr3_aa	cdr3_nt
TRBJ2-3	NA	TRBV7-9	NA	CASSTRTGYSTDTQYF	TGTGCCAGCAGCACTCGAACAGGGTACAGCACAGATACGCAGTATTTT
TRBJ1-5	NA	TRBV6-1	NA	CASSAEVYSNQPQHF	TGTGCCAGCAGTGCCGAGGTTTATAGCAATCAGCCCCAGCATTTT
TRBJ1-5	NA	TRBV5-6	NA	CASSPHSGGFNQPQHF	TGTGCCAGCAGCCCACACAGCGGAGGGTTCAATCAGCCCCAGCATTTT
TRBJ1-2	TRBD1	TRBV30	NA	CAWSAGQGVGYTF	TGTGCCTGGAGCGCCGGACAGGGGGTTGGCTACACCTTC
TRBJ2-2	NA	TRBV27	NA	CASSLSRTGELFF	TGTGCCAGCAGTTTATCCCGCACCGGGGAGCTGTTTTTT
TRBJ1-2	TRBD1	TRBV11-2	NA	CASSSTGGYGYTF	TGTGCCAGCAGCTCAACAGGGGGCTATGGCTACACCTTC
TRBJ2-7	NA	TRBV11-3	NA	CASSLYRDHEQYF	TGTGCCAGCAGCTTATACAGGGACCACGAGCAGTACTTC
TRBJ2-7	TRBD2	TRBV11-2	NA	CASSLGGSTHHF	TGTGCCAGCAGCTTAGGCGGGAGCACCCACCACTTC
TRBJ2-1	NA	TRBV5-1	NA	CASSFPVREQFF	TGCGCCAGCAGCTTCCCGGTCAGGGAGCAGTTCTTC
TRBJ1-1	NA	TRBV5-1	NA	CASSPSGLNTEAFF	TGCGCCAGCAGCCCGTCAGGGTTGAACACTGAAGCTTTCTTT
TRBJ1-1	NA	TRBV5-4	NA	CASSPRTAKAFF	TGTGCCAGCAGCCCTAGGACAGCAAAAGCTTTCTTT
TRBJ1-6	TRBD1	TRBV4-1	NA	CASSQVKGTGPSPLHF	TGCGCCAGCAGCCAAGTTAAGGGGACAGGGCCTTCACCCCTCCACTTT
TRBJ1-5	TRBD1	TRBV2	few	CASSEEITGGNQPQHF	TGTGCCAGCAGTGAAGAAATAACAGGGGGCAATCAGCCCCAGCATTTT
TRBJ2-7	NA	TRBV28	NA	CASSSTGVKCEQYF	TGTGCCAGCAGTTCAACGGGGGTTAAGTGCGAGCAGTACTTC
TRBJ2-7	NA	TRBV5-4	NA	CASSLGSSSYEQYF	TGTGCCAGCAGCTTAGGCTCTAGCTCCTACGAGCAGTACTTC
TRBJ1-2	NA	TRBV5-6	NA	CASSFLRSDGYTF	TGTGCCAGCAGCTTCTTGCGTTCTGATGGCTACACCTTC
TRBJ1-1	NA	TRBV6-5	NA	CATNRALNTEAFF	TGTGCAACGAACAGGGCGCTTAACACTGAAGCTTTCTTT
TRBJ2-7	TRBD2	TRBV7-9	NA	CASSSTSARTYEQYF	TGTGCCAGCAGCTCGACTAGCGCTAGGACCTACGAGCAGTACTTC